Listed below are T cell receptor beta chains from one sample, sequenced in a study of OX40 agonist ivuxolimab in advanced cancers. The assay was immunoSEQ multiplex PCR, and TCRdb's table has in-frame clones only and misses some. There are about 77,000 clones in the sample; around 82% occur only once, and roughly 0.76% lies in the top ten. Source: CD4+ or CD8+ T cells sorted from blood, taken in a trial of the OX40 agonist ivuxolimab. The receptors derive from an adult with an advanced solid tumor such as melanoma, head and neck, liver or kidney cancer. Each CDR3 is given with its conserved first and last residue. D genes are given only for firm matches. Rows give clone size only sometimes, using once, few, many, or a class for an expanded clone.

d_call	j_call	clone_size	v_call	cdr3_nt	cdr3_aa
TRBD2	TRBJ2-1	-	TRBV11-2	TGTGCCAGCAGCGAAACTAGCGGGAACTACAATGAGCAGTTCTTC	CASSETSGNYNEQFF
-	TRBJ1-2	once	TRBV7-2	TGTGCCAGCAGCTTAAACCCCTCCCTCTATGGCTACACCTTC	CASSLNPSLYGYTF
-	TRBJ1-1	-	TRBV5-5	TGTGCCAGCAGCTTGGTGGTTGCAGGGGCCGGCACTGAAGCTTTCTTT	CASSLVVAGAGTEAFF
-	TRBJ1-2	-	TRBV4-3	TGCGCCAGCAGCCAAGCCTGGGGTCGAGACTATGGCTACACCTTC	CASSQAWGRDYGYTF
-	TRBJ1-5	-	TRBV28	TGTGCCAGCAGTCCTAAAAATCAGCCCCAGCATTTT	CASSPKNQPQHF
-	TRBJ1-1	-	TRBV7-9	TGTGCCAGCAGCTTCCCCCTCACTGAAGCTTTCTTT	CASSFPLTEAFF
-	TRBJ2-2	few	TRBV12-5	TGTGCTAGTGGTTTGGCCCCGGGAAAGGGGGACACCGGGGAGCTGTTTTTT	CASGLAPGKGDTGELFF
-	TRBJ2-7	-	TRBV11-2	TGTGCCAGCAGCTTAGACACAGGGTTGCACGAGCAGTACTTC	CASSLDTGLHEQYF
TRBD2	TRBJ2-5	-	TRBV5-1	TGCGCCAGCAGCTCGGGGGGGGCCCAAGAGACCCAGTACTTC	CASSSGGAQETQYF
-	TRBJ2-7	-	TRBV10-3	TGTGCCATCAGTGAGTCTACCTACGAGCAGTACTTC	CAISESTYEQYF
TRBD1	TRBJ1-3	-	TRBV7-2	TGTGCCAGCAGCAGACAGGGGGCTGTCTCTGGAAACACCATATATTTT	CASSRQGAVSGNTIYF
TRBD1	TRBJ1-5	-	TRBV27	TGTGCCAGCAGGCCTTCCGGGACAGTCGGCAATCAGCCCCAGCATTTT	CASRPSGTVGNQPQHF
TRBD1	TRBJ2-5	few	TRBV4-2	TGTGCCAGCAGCCAAGGGCGAGGACAGGGAGGAGAGACCCAGTACTTC	CASSQGRGQGGETQYF
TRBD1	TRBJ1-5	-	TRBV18	TGTGCCAGCTCACCACCGGGACAGGGGGAAGGTCAGCCCCAGCATTTT	CASSPPGQGEGQPQHF
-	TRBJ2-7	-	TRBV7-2	TGTGCCAGCAGCGGAGGGTTCGGGACAGCCTACGAGCAGTACTTC	CASSGGFGTAYEQYF
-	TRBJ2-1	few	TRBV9	TGTGCCAGCAGCTTCGGTGGGAGAACGGGCTCGCATGAGCAGTTCTTC	CASSFGGRTGSHEQFF
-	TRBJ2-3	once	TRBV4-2	TGTGCCAGCAGCCAAGAACTTTCCCTGTCCGGGGCTATGAATACGCAGTATTTT	CASSQELSLSGAMNTQYF
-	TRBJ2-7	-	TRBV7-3	TGTGCCAGCAGCTTAAGAGGGAGTAGCTCCTACGAGCAGTACTTC	CASSLRGSSSYEQYF
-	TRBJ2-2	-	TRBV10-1	TGCGCCAGCAGTGAGTTAACAGGGAGCACCGGGGAGCTGTTTTTT	CASSELTGSTGELFF
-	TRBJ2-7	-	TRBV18	TGTGCCAGCTCCCCCAGGGAGTACGAGCAGTACTTC	CASSPREYEQYF
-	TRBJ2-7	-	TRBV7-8	TGTGCCAGCAGCGGTAGGCAGGCCCTTGACTACGAGCAGTACTTC	CASSGRQALDYEQYF
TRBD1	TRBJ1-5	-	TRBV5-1	TGCGCCAGCAGCGTGACAGGGGATAGCAATCAGCCCCAGCATTTT	CASSVTGDSNQPQHF
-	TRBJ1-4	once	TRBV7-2	TGTGCCAGCAGCCAAGTTATTTCAACTAATGAAAAACTGTTTTTT	CASSQVISTNEKLFF
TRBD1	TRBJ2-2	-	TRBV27	TGTGCCAGCAGTTTATTCCCACCGGGACAGGGGAAAACCGGGGAGCTGTTTTTT	CASSLFPPGQGKTGELFF
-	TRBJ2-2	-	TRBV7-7	TGTGCCAGCAGCTTAGTTGCGAACACCGGGGAGCTGTTTTTT	CASSLVANTGELFF
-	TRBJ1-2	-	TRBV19	TGTGCCAGTACCCCGACAAGAGCTAACTATGGCTACACCTTC	CASTPTRANYGYTF
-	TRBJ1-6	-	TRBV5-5	TGTGCCAGCAGCTTGGGGCAGTCGACTAATTCACCCCTCCACTTT	CASSLGQSTNSPLHF
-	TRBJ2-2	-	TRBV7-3	TGTGCCAGCAGCTTAATCCAAAACACCGGGGAGCTGTTTTTT	CASSLIQNTGELFF
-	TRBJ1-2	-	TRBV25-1	TGTGCCAGCAGTGACCCCAGGTACTATGGCTACACCTTC	CASSDPRYYGYTF
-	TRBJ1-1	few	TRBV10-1	TGCGCCAGCAACCAGGACAATGAAGCTTTCTTT	CASNQDNEAFF
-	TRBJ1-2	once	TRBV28	TGTGCCAGCAGTTCCGGGACAAGAGACTATGGCTACACCTTC	CASSSGTRDYGYTF
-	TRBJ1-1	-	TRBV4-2	TGTGCCAGCAGCCAAGACCTGTGGCGGAACACTGAAGCTTTCTTT	CASSQDLWRNTEAFF
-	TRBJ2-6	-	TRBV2	TGTGCCAGCAGCGTTTCAACGGGGGCCAACGTCCTGACTTTC	CASSVSTGANVLTF
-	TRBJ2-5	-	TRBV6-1	TGTGCCAGCAGTGAAAGGGCAGGCCAAGAGACCCAGTACTTC	CASSERAGQETQYF
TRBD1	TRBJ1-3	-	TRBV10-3	TGTGCCACGCCGGGACAGGGTACGGACACCATATATTTT	CATPGQGTDTIYF
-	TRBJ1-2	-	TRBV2	TGTGCCAGCAGTGTCACGGATTACTATGGCTACACCTTC	CASSVTDYYGYTF
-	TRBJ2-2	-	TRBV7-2	TGTGCCAGCAGCACAGCTACGGGCACCGGGGAGCTGTTTTTT	CASSTATGTGELFF
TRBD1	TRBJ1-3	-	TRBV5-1	TGCGCCAGCAGCGCGGGACAGACCCATTCTGGAAACACCATATATTTT	CASSAGQTHSGNTIYF
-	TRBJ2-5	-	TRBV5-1	TGCGCCAGCAGCTTGGGTGGGGGGGCCCGAGAGACCCAGTACTTC	CASSLGGGARETQYF
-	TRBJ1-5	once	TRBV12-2	TGTGCAAGTCGCTCCACTAGGCGGGCCGACCGGGAGCCCCAGCATTTT	CASRSTRRADREPQHF
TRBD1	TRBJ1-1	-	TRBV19	TGTGCCAGTAGTAGAGGGACAGGTGTTACGAACACTGAAGCTTTCTTT	CASSRGTGVTNTEAFF
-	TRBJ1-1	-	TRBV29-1	TGCAGCGTTGCTTCAGGGGCCGGCACTGAAGCTTTCTTT	CSVASGAGTEAFF
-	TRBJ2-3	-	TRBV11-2	TGTGCCAGCAGCTTTATGGAGGTCCCTTTGAGCACAGATACGCAGTATTTT	CASSFMEVPLSTDTQYF
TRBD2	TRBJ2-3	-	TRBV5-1	TGCGCCAGCGAAAGCGGGGGGTCCTCTAGCACAGATACGCAGTATTTT	CASESGGSSSTDTQYF
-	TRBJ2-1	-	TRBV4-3	TGCGCCAGCAGCCAAGATCCCTCAGCCCTAGGGGAGGAGCAGTTCTTC	CASSQDPSALGEEQFF
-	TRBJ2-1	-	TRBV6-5	TGTGCCAGCAGTTGGACAGTAGACTCCTACAATGAGCAGTTCTTC	CASSWTVDSYNEQFF
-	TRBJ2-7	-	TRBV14	TGTGCCAGCAGCCCAGGGGTATACGAGCAGTACTTC	CASSPGVYEQYF
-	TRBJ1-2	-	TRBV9	TGTGCCAGCAGCGTAGTAGAGGGGAGCGGCGGCTACACCTTC	CASSVVEGSGGYTF
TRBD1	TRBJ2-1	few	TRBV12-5	TGTGCTAGGCCTTGGCGCCTGACAGGGTGGTCACTCGAGCAGTTCTTC	CARPWRLTGWSLEQFF
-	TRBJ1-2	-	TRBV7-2	TGTGCCAGCAGCTTAGAGGGGGGTCCGATCTATGGCTACACCTTC	CASSLEGGPIYGYTF
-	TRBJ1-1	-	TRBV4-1	TGCGCCAGCAGCCAAGAACGGGGTCTCACTGAAGCTTTCTTT	CASSQERGLTEAFF
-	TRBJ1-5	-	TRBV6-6	TGTGCCAGCAGTTACGTCGGGGGGCCCCAGCATTTT	CASSYVGGPQHF
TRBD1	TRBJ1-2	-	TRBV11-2	TGTGCCAGCAGCTTAGCCCAGGGGGGGTATGGCTACACCTTC	CASSLAQGGYGYTF
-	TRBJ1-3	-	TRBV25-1	TGTGCCAGCAGTGAATATGGACGCGCGGGGCTTGGAGGAAACACCATATATTTT	CASSEYGRAGLGGNTIYF
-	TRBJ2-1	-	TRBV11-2	TGTGCCAGCAGCTTAGATCCTGATGCCTACAATGAGCAGTTCTTC	CASSLDPDAYNEQFF
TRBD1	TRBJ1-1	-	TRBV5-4	TGTGCCAGCAGTGGGCAGGGGGCGCCGAGAACTGAAGCTTTCTTT	CASSGQGAPRTEAFF
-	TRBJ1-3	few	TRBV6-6	TGTGCCAGCACCGGGGAAGATTACTCTGGAAACACCATATATTTT	CASTGEDYSGNTIYF